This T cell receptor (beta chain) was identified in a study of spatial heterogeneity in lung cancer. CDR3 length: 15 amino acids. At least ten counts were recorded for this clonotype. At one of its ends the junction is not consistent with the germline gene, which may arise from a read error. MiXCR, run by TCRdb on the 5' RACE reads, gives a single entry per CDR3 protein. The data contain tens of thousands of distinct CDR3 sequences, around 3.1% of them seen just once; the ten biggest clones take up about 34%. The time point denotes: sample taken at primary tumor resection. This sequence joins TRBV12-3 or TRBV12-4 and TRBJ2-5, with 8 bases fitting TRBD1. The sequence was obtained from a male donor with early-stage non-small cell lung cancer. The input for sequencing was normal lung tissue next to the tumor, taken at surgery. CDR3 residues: CASSPGTGYQETQYF. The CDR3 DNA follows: TGTGCCAGCAGTCCCGGGACAGGATACCAGGAGACCCAGTACTTC.